This T cell receptor beta chain was recovered during a study of PD-L1 blockade in urothelial cancer (dated 2017 in TCRdb). For the wider study: Every patient began therapy in 2014 and was given atezolizumab 1,200 mg intravenously every 3 weeks. Pretreatment tumor samples, along with matched peripheral blood collected serially before and after atezolizumab treatment, underwent TCR sequencing. Over 28 patients had pretreatment blood TCR-seq, around 24 had at least one posttreatment blood collection, and around 24 had tumor TCR-seq. About 90% of the roughly 29 patients were identified as males with urothelial cancer of bladder origin, and a prior smoking history was reported by 18 of 29 patients. The study was an exploratory multi-omic analysis of somatic, immune and clinical correlates of response to PD-L1 blockade with atezolizumab in urothelial cancer. Whole exome sequencing and RNA sequencing of pretreatment tumors were performed alongside TCR sequencing in the same patients. An ECOG performance status of 0 or 1 was recorded for the patients, and 0 to 3 prior chemotherapy regimens had been received by the patients. About 10 patients achieved durable clinical benefit and approximately 20 did not. Blood samples gave median yields of around 150,000 T cells and over 80,000 unique TCRs, along with a median clonality of around 0.08. Blood samples were analyzed at 3 weeks after treatment start (second dose) and at 6 weeks after treatment start. Progression-free survival longer than 6 months counted as durable clinical benefit, and TCR features were additionally tested against both progression-free and overall survival. The investigation overall reported the following: Improved progression-free and overall survival was found to be associated with pretreatment peripheral blood TCR clonality below the median. Because the sample size was small (n of about 29) and many exploratory analyses were performed, the results are intended to be hypothesis-generating. At 3 weeks after the start of treatment, tumor-associated TCR clones in peripheral blood had expanded more in patients with durable benefit (n of about 21, p = 0.022).

A cohort of 25 to 35 patients with locally advanced or metastatic urothelial carcinoma, treated at Memorial Sloan Kettering on a trial protocol, was included. Peripheral blood mononuclear cells were collected pretreatment and during treatment, with between 1 and 8 total time points obtained per patient. The Qiagen DNeasy Blood extraction kit was used to purify genomic DNA from total PBMCs and tumor samples. PBMCs were collected pretreatment and during treatment, and were isolated and stored as previously described. Synthetic TCR analog templates were spiked into each PCR to estimate absolute template abundance from read counts. Using the immunoSEQ assay, TCRbeta CDR3 regions were amplified from genomic DNA with bias-controlled V and J gene primers. Sequencing of rearranged TCRbeta segments was done at approximately 20X coverage. Per the original workflow: Clustering was used to correct sequencing errors, and CDR3s were annotated against IMGT to assign V, D and J genes. Downstream analyses used only productive TCRbeta rearrangements, leaving out any out-of-frame or stop-codon sequences. Clonality was calculated as one minus the Shannon entropy normalized by the log of the number of unique productive sequences. Fisher's exact test with Benjamini-Hochberg correction, using a cutoff of adjusted p below 0.01, was how clones that differed between time points or between blood and tumor were identified. TCRdb carries this immuneACCESS record with in-frame sequences only. Its versions omit some clonotypes, under half of them owing to an unresolved V gene in the studies checked, with the rest unexplained. Clone size and the V and J calls come from that table; the DNA yielded D and trimming. The table for this sample lists more than 40,000 clones; around 86% of them were counted only once. Jointly, the top ten make up approximately 16% of the sample.

About this clone itself: What antigen it recognizes has not been identified. The sample holds no much larger clone one base away, and base qualities are not on file.

The receptor's source is a man aged 55 to 69 with urothelial cancer. This specimen consisted of PBMCs, obtained around atezolizumab (anti-PD-L1) treatment.

The CDR3 region has the sequence CASSLGPGTAEETQYF. The DNA is TGTGCCAGCAGTTTAGGACCAGGGACAGCCGAAGAGACCCAGTACTTC. Recombination linked TRBV28 to TRBJ2-5, and 7 junction bases match TRBD1. The CDR3 sequence holds 16 residues, the cysteine and phenylalanine included. Only CDR3 DNA is held: 48 bases, read in frame from base 1. Via the germline V gene, CDR1 is MDHEN and CDR2 SYDVKM. The germline V and J ends show losses of 2 bases and 3 bases respectively, and no gene match explains 9 bases of the junction.